What follows is one T cell receptor (beta chain) and its context. This sample is part of a study of blood T cell repertoires in COVID-19. On the study more broadly: Samples representing acute and convalescent COVID-19 were sourced from the United States, Italy and Spain. The analysed material was cDNA or gDNA that came from T cells, B-cell-depleted T cells, or PBMCs.

In the authors' methods: Amplification with reference gene primers provided the estimates of nucleated cell counts. The method was immunoSEQ multiplex PCR; TCRdb's version includes in-frame clones alone and lacks a portion of them. V and J calls and clone size come straight from that table; D and trimming were deduced from the DNA. The sample lists more than 100,000 clones, 85% occurring once. V was cut by 0 bases and J by 5 bases, with 10 bases left in between. Germline V gene data show CDR1 as LGHNA and CDR2 as YNFKEQ. The length of the CDR3 is 14 residues. The source of this sequence is a man older than 75 with acute or convalescent COVID-19. This chain joins TRBV4-2 and TRBJ2-5; D might be TRBD1 (6 bases). The source material was peripheral blood. The CDR3, as DNA: TGTGCCAGCAGCCAAGACAGGGGAAGCGAGACCCAGTACTTC. Its protein product is CASSQDRGSETQYF.